The 26 T cell receptor beta chains below come from one sample, sequenced in a study of blood T cell repertoires in COVID-19. The data were produced by immunoSEQ multiplex PCR, yet TCRdb's version contains in-frame clones alone and is incomplete. The data contain about 380,000 clones, approximately 90% of them singletons. Input material: PBMCs or T cells enriched from blood (not recorded which). The receptors come from a woman aged 18 to 35 who had recovered from COVID-19.

The V call is TRBV29-1, the J call TRBJ2-1, with D possibly matching TRBD2 (5 bases). Trimming removed 6 bases from V and 2 bases from J, with 20 bases in between. Germline CDR1 and CDR2: SQVTM and ANQGSEA. The CDR3 is 16 amino acids. CDR3 region: CSVANLGLSTYNEQFF. The CDR3 DNA reads as TGCAGCGTCGCAAACCTCGGACTTTCAACCTACAATGAGCAGTTCTTC.

CDR3 nucleotide sequence: TGTGCCAGCAGTGAATACGGGACAGGGAGCAGGTCACCCCTCCACTTT. Amino acids: CASSEYGTGSRSPLHF. The rearrangement links TRBV25-1 to TRBJ1-6; 9 nucleotides line up with TRBD1. The CDR3 contains 16 residues. V trimming: 0 bases; J trimming: 10 bases; junction bases outside the gene matches: 7. Per germline, CDR1 MGHDK and CDR2 SYGVNS.

This clone was observed once. The rearrangement uses TRBV9 and TRBJ2-3; 7 bases agree with TRBD1. The germline gives CDR1 SGDLS, CDR2 YYNGEE. V lost 0 bases and J lost 0; bases outside the gene matches: 1. This CDR3 comprises 15 residues. CDR3 loop: CASSVEGASTDTQYF. CDR3 sequence (DNA): TGTGCCAGCAGCGTAGAGGGGGCTAGCACAGATACGCAGTATTTT.

This chain joins TRBV7-9 and TRBJ1-5, with D tentatively TRBD1 (5 bases). The CDR3 is made up of 16 amino acids. CDR1 SEHNR and CDR2 FQNEAQ come from the germline V gene (reference sequence). V shed 1 base and J shed 4 bases, with 14 bases lying between them. The CDR3 region has the DNA TGTGCCAGCAGCTTAGGGGGCCCGCCGCGGAATCAGCCCCAGCATTTT. Translated: CASSLGGPPRNQPQHF.

DNA of the CDR3: TGTGCCAGCAGTTTGACTAGCGGGGGTACAGATACGCAGTATTTT. Protein: CASSLTSGGTDTQYF. The gene calls are TRBV28 and TRBJ2-3; 12 bases fit TRBD2. Per germline, CDR1 MDHEN and CDR2 SYDVKM. The CDR3 extends over 15 amino acids. The junction had 1 base not matched to a gene; V was cut back by 3 bases and J by 3 bases. The whole variable domain, remainder taken from reference TRBV28 and TRBJ2-3, is DVKVTQSSRYLVKRTGEKVFLECVQDMDHENMFWYRQDPGLGLRLIYFSYDVKMKEKGDIPEGYSVSREKKERFSLILESASTNQTSMYLCASSLTSGGTDTQYFGPGTRLTVL.

This clone was seen a single time. The chain has TRBV15 and TRBJ2-7, with TRBD1 identical over 11 bases. J lost 4 bases, V lost 5 bases, and 7 bases had no gene match. Germline V lookup: CDR1 LNHNV, CDR2 YYDKDF (reference sequence). The CDR3 is 15 amino acids. The CDR3 spells CATSGTGGAFYEQYF. CDR3 DNA: TGTGCCACCAGCGGGACAGGGGGTGCATTTTACGAGCAGTACTTC.

The rearrangement joins TRBV29-1 to TRBJ2-3, with TRBD1 as a possible D gene (5 bases). This CDR3 has 13 residues. The germline CDR1 and CDR2 sequences are SQVTM and ANQGSEA. Trimming removed 4 bases at V and 5 bases at J, with 13 bases between. The CDR3 DNA reads TGCAGCGTTGTAAAAGTCACAGGAGATACGCAGTATTTT. Protein sequence: CSVVKVTGDTQYF.

V and J are TRBV23-1 and TRBJ1-1, with TRBD1 identical over 9 bases. TRBV23-1 has ORF status, its function being uncertain. Germline trimming cut 4 bases from V and 4 bases from J; bases unmatched to any gene: 7. The CDR3 has 15 residues. CDR3: CASSPEDRGITEAFF. CDR3 nucleotides: TGCGCCAGCAGTCCCGAGGACAGGGGTATCACTGAAGCTTTCTTT.

The chain joins TRBV7-6 to TRBJ2-3, with D tentatively TRBD2 (6 bases). From germline, CDR1 is SGHVS and CDR2 FNYEAQ. This CDR3 spans 17 amino acids. The ends were cut back, 1 base at V and 0 bases at J, with 14 bases in the middle. CDR3 protein: CASSLGLGGASTDTQYF. CDR3 bases: TGTGCCAGCAGCTTAGGATTGGGGGGAGCTAGCACAGATACGCAGTATTTT.

The chain combines TRBV28 with TRBJ2-7; 10 bases line up with TRBD2. V dropped 10 bases and J dropped 3; count of bases not matched to a gene: 3. CDR3 length: 12 residues. From germline, CDR1 is MDHEN and CDR2 SYDVKM. DNA for the CDR3: TGTGCCATCCGGACTAGCGGCTACGAGCAGTACTTC. Translating gives CAIRTSGYEQYF.

The V and J genes are TRBV15 and TRBJ1-4; D unresolved. CDR1 is LNHNV, CDR2 YYDKDF, per germline (reference sequence). V lost 8 bases and J lost 8, with 21 bases in between. This CDR3 is 15 amino acids long. CDR3 in amino acids: CATELVQPVGEKLFF. The CDR3 nucleotides are TGTGCCACCGAACTTGTCCAACCGGTCGGGGAAAAACTGTTTTTT.

The gene calls are TRBV3-1 (or the pseudogene TRBV3-2) and TRBJ1-1, with 11 bases matching TRBD1. The CDR3 loop spans 15 amino acids. Germline V gene sequence: CDR1 LGHDT, CDR2 YNNKEL (reference sequence). The junction had 6 bases not matched to a gene; V was cut back by 0 bases and J by 9 bases. CDR3 sequence (DNA): TGTGCCAGCAGCCAAGAAGGACAGGGGGCGCCTCAAGCTTTCTTT. It translates to CASSQEGQGAPQAFF.

V and J are TRBV18 and TRBJ1-6; 8 nucleotides line up with TRBD1. This CDR3 is built from 17 residues. V was pared by 3 bases and J by 10 bases, with 14 bases of the junction left unmatched. Germline CDR1 KGHSH, CDR2 LQKENI. The DNA of the CDR3 is TGTGCCAGCTCACCTTCCCGTTTCAGGGACAGGAGCTCACCCCTCCACTTT. Translating gives CASSPSRFRDRSSPLHF.

This chain links TRBV19 with TRBJ2-5; TRBD1 is a possible D gene (6 bases). Germline lookup yields CDR1 LNHDA and CDR2 SQIVND (reference sequence). Trimming took off 6 bases at V and 0 bases at J, with 11 bases between the two ends. The CDR3 consists of 14 residues. The CDR3 nucleotides read TGTGCCAGTAGCCCTCGGGACAACCAAGAGACCCAGTACTTC. This gives the protein CASSPRDNQETQYF.

The CDR3 reads CASSSGRRSGGYEQYF. The CDR3 DNA follows: TGTGCCAGCAGCTCAGGGCGTAGGAGCGGGGGCTACGAGCAGTACTTC. V is TRBV7-9 and J is TRBJ2-7, with 8 bases that match TRBD2. Germline V gene data show CDR1 as SEHNR and CDR2 as FQNEAQ (reference sequence). The V segment lost 4 bases and the J segment 3 bases; nucleotides outside the gene matches: 11. This CDR3 has 16 residues.

The chain joins TRBV11-2 to TRBJ2-3; 10 nucleotides agree with TRBD2. CDR1 and CDR2 from the germline V gene are SGHAT and FQNNGV. CDR3 length: 15 residues. Trimming took 1 base from V and 5 from J; bases not matched to a gene: 3. The DNA of the CDR3 is TGTGCCAGCAGCTTAGGAGCGGGGGGGAGAGATACGCAGTATTTT. Protein sequence: CASSLGAGGRDTQYF.

The CDR3 DNA follows: TGTGCCATCAGTGAGGCCGACAGGGGCACCTATGGCTACACCTTC. This encodes CAISEADRGTYGYTF. V gene TRBV10-3 combines with J gene TRBJ1-2; 8 positions match TRBD1. The CDR3 is 15 residues long. Germline-derived CDR1 and CDR2 are ENHRY and SYGVKD. J gave up 4 bases and V 2 bases, and 6 bases lay outside the gene matches.

This clone was seen only once. The chain employs TRBV5-4 and TRBJ1-2; D might be TRBD1 (6 bases). The germline V and J ends were trimmed by 0 bases and 2 bases, with 11 bases remaining between them. Germline loops: CDR1 SGHNT, CDR2 YYREEE (reference sequence). This CDR3 region has 15 residues. In nucleotides, the CDR3 is TGTGCCAGCAGCTTGGTCTGGGACACCAACTATGGCTACACCTTC. This translates into CASSLVWDTNYGYTF.

The V gene is TRBV7-2, the J gene TRBJ1-4; TRBD1 is a possible D gene (5 bases). V was clipped by 0 bases and J by 6 bases, with 14 bases between them. The CDR3 covers 16 residues. Germline CDR1 reads SGHTA; CDR2 reads FQGNSA. Here the CDR3 DNA reads TGTGCCAGCAGCTTAGCTACCGTTTTAGGGGATGAAAAACTGTTTTTT. Its translation is CASSLATVLGDEKLFF.

CDR3 DNA sequence: TGTGCCGTGACCACCCCTAGCTCTGGGGCCAACGTCCTGACTTTC. It encodes CAVTTPSSGANVLTF. The genes are TRBV10-3 and TRBJ2-6, with D unclear. Germline CDR1 and CDR2: ENHRY and SYGVKD. Trimming took 11 bases from V and 0 from J, leaving 14 bases between them. The CDR3 is 15 residues long.

The gene calls are TRBV9 and TRBJ1-3; the D gene is possibly TRBD1 (6 bases). Germline-derived CDR1 and CDR2 are SGDLS and YYNGEE. V was cut by 0 bases and J by 4 bases, with 14 bases left in between. The CDR3 is made up of 16 amino acids. The CDR3 coding sequence is TGTGCCAGCAGCGTAGGTTCAGGGGCGGGCGGAAACACCATATATTTT. Amino acids: CASSVGSGAGGNTIYF.

The chain carries TRBV7-8 and TRBJ1-1; 8 nucleotides agree with TRBD1. This CDR3 region has 14 residues. V lost 5 bases and J lost 5; bases outside the gene matches: 7. Germline lookup yields CDR1 SGHVS and CDR2 FQNEAQ. The CDR3, as DNA: TGTGCCAGCAGCACCACAGGGGGAGGAACTGAAGCTTTCTTT. This sequence encodes CASSTTGGGTEAFF.

The chain combines TRBV7-9 with TRBJ1-3; D call uncertain. Germline CDR1 SEHNR, CDR2 FQNEAQ (reference sequence). V was pared by 2 bases and J by 0 bases, with 11 bases between. The CDR3 totals 16 residues. In nucleotides, the CDR3 is TGTGCCAGCAGCTTACCCCACCGAGACTCTGGAAACACCATATATTTT. It yields the protein CASSLPHRDSGNTIYF. Variable domain in full (rest from reference TRBV7-9 and TRBJ1-3): DTGVSQNPRHKITKRGQNVTFRCDPISEHNRLYWYRQTLGQGPEFLTYFQNEAQLEKSRLLSDRFSAERPKGSFSTLEIQRTEQGDSAMYLCASSLPHRDSGNTIYFGEGSWLTVV.

The V call is TRBV5-1, the J call TRBJ1-6; TRBD1 agrees at 8 bases. Germline CDR1 SGHRS, CDR2 YFSETQ. V shed 3 bases, J shed 8 bases, and the junction held 10 bases outside the gene matches. CDR3 length: 16 residues. For the CDR3, the DNA is TGCGCCAGCAGCTGGGCCACGACAGGGGTGGATTCACCCCTCCACTTT. Its translation: CASSWATTGVDSPLHF.

The V call is TRBV4-2, the J call TRBJ2-7, with 11 bases that match TRBD2. Germline V gives CDR1 LGHNA, CDR2 YNFKEQ. Trimming took 4 bases from V and 2 from J; bases not matched to a gene: 4. The CDR3 runs to 15 residues. The DNA for the CDR3 is TGTGCCAGCAGCCCCAGACTAGCGGGGACCTACGAGCAGTACTTC. Its protein product is CASSPRLAGTYEQYF.

This clone has ten or more counts. The chain is built from TRBV7-2 and TRBJ1-5; the match to TRBD1 covers 7 bases. With V trimmed by 5 bases and J by 2 bases, 3 bases remained unmatched. Germline V gene sequence: CDR1 SGHTA, CDR2 FQGNSA. The CDR3 has 14 residues. CDR3 bases: TGTGCCAGCAGCGACAGGGTTGGCAATCAGCCCCAGCATTTT. Amino acids: CASSDRVGNQPQHF.